Following are 20 T cell receptor beta chains from one sample sequenced in a study of shared clonotypes between healthy human individuals. Data came from immunoSEQ multiplex PCR; TCRdb stores just in-frame clones and leaves some out. The repertoire holds roughly 2,500,000 clones, with 93% as singletons. Sequenced input: naive CD4+ T cells from PBMCs. The subset is: CD45RA+ positively selected. The origin of the receptors is a man younger than 30 in good health. Some clones in this sample may be carry-over from other donors' samples.

This rearrangement joins TRBV13 to TRBJ1-2; D possibly corresponds to TRBD1 (5 bases). V gave up 1 base and J gave up 8 bases, with 11 bases separating them. The CDR3 has 13 residues. CDR1 and CDR2 from the germline V gene are PRHDT and FYEKMQ (reference sequence). The CDR3 loop reads CASSLVGGYGYTF. The CDR3 DNA reads as TGTGCCAGCAGCTTAGTCGGGGGTTACGGCTACACCTTC.

The count of this clone is one. As DNA, the CDR3 is TGTGCCAGCAGTGCGGCCCAAATTCATTATGGCTACACCTTC. Translation: CASSAAQIHYGYTF. V is TRBV6-1 and J is TRBJ1-2; no definite D call. The CDR3 runs to 14 residues. The V end lost 4 bases, the J end lost 5 bases, and 14 bases lay between the germline ends. CDR1 and CDR2 from the germline V gene are MNHNS and SASEGT.

This clone has just one count. The rearrangement uses TRBV6-1 and TRBJ1-2; 7 bases match TRBD1. The V and J ends lost 6 bases and 4 bases, in that order; junction bases with no gene match: 5. CDR3 length: 13 residues. CDR1 is MNHNS and CDR2 is SASEGT in the germline V gene. The CDR3 reads CASRDRAGYGYTF. The CDR3 DNA is TGTGCCAGCAGAGACAGGGCGGGCTATGGCTACACCTTC.

The CDR3 here is CASTYGGNTEAFF. The CDR3 DNA is TGTGCCAGCACCTACGGCGGGAACACTGAAGCTTTCTTT. The chain is built from TRBV6-5 and TRBJ1-1; D call uncertain. The CDR3 has 13 amino acids. Germline V gives CDR1 MNHEY, CDR2 SVGAGI. V lost 7 bases to trimming and J lost 1 base, with 10 bases between them.

The CDR3 region is CASSGGNRLEAFF. The CDR3 region has the DNA TGCGCCAGCAGCGGGGGGAACCGCCTCGAAGCTTTCTTT. This sequence joins TRBV5-1 and TRBJ1-1, with a weak D call TRBD1 (5 bases). V was trimmed by 4 bases and J by 8 bases, leaving 15 bases between them. CDR1 and CDR2 (germline): SGHRS, YFSETQ. The CDR3 extends over 13 amino acids.

This clone has just a few counts. This chain uses TRBV5-1 with TRBJ1-5; no definite D call. CDR3 length: 14 amino acids. Germline V gene sequence: CDR1 SGHRS, CDR2 YFSETQ. V lost 0 bases and J 7 bases, leaving 11 bases between the germline ends. The CDR3 DNA reads TGCGCCAGCAGCTTGGCAACGGGTTGGCAGCCCCAGCATTTT. Its translation: CASSLATGWQPQHF.

The J gene is TRBJ2-3, the V gene TRBV6-5; D remains unclear. The V gene's germline CDR1 is MNHEY and CDR2 SVGAGI. Trimming took 6 bases from V and 0 from J, leaving 10 bases between them. CDR3 length equals 14 residues. The CDR3 bases are TGTGCCAGCAGCACGGACGGAAGCACAGATACGCAGTATTTT. Amino acid sequence: CASSTDGSTDTQYF.

The chain couples TRBV5-1 to TRBJ2-1; 7 nucleotides agree with TRBD2. J gave up 6 bases and V 0 bases, and 6 bases lay outside the gene matches. CDR1 is SGHRS and CDR2 is YFSETQ in the germline V gene. This CDR3 is 15 amino acids long. CDR3 amino acids: CASSLELASGNEQFF. CDR3 bases: TGCGCCAGCAGCTTGGAACTAGCGTCGGGCAATGAGCAGTTCTTC.

This clone showed up just once. The chain uses TRBV27 and TRBJ1-5; D gene unclear. Trimming removed 8 bases at V and 4 bases at J, with 9 bases between. CDR1 is MNHEY, CDR2 SMNVEV, per germline (reference sequence). This CDR3 region has 12 residues. The CDR3 DNA reads as TGTGCCAGCGGATTTCTTAATCAGCCCCAGCATTTT. Translating it yields CASGFLNQPQHF.

The J gene is TRBJ1-5, the V gene TRBV7-3; maybe TRBD1 (5 bases). Trimming left V 1 base short and J 1 base short, with 8 bases between. The CDR3 runs 15 residues. Germline V gene lookup returns CDR1 SGHTA and CDR2 FQGTGA. CDR3: CASSLSGDSNQPQHF. CDR3 DNA: TGTGCCAGCAGCTTAAGTGGGGACAGCAATCAGCCCCAGCATTTT.

The CDR3 DNA sequence: TGTGCTAGTGGTTTGTCGCCGGGAGGGACAGATACGCAGTATTTT. Its protein is CASGLSPGGTDTQYF. This sequence joins TRBV12-5 and TRBJ2-3; 8 bases match TRBD2. The CDR3 has 15 amino acids. J gave up 3 bases and V 2 bases, and 4 bases lay outside the gene matches. CDR1 LGHNT and CDR2 FRNRAP come from the germline V gene.

The chain has TRBV6-1 and TRBJ2-5; tentatively, D is TRBD2 (5 bases). Germline lookup yields CDR1 MNHNS and CDR2 SASEGT. The CDR3 has 12 residues. V was shortened by 6 bases and J by 7 bases, with 12 bases between the two germline ends. The DNA for the CDR3 is TGTGCCAGCAGCCCCGGTCGGGGGACCCAGTACTTC. This codes for CASSPGRGTQYF.

This sequence joins TRBV9 and TRBJ2-1; 10 bases agree with TRBD2. The germline gives CDR1 SGDLS, CDR2 YYNGEE. After removal of 1 base from V and 4 bases from J, the junction contained 8 bases not matched to a gene. The CDR3 is 17 amino acids. For the CDR3, the DNA is TGTGCCAGCAGCGTAAGCTCGAGCGGGAGGGAATACAATGAGCAGTTCTTC. Its translation: CASSVSSSGREYNEQFF. The whole variable domain, filled in from reference TRBV9 and TRBJ2-1, reads DSGVTQTPKHLITATGQRVTLRCSPRSGDLSVYWYQQSLDQGLQFLIQYYNGEERAKGNILERFSAQQFPDLHSELNLSSLELGDSALYFCASSVSSSGREYNEQFFGPGTRLTVL.

The chain combines TRBV10-1 with TRBJ2-5; D may correspond to TRBD1 or TRBD2 (5 bases each). Trimming cost V 4 bases and J 4 bases, with 13 bases left between them. This CDR3 contains 14 residues. Germline CDR1 WNHNN, CDR2 SYGVQD (reference sequence). The CDR3 DNA sequence: TGCGCCAGCAGTGCACAGGAGGCTCGAGAGACCCAGTACTTC. It translates to CASSAQEARETQYF.

The V gene is TRBV7-2, the J gene TRBJ1-5, with TRBD1 matching 9 bases. This CDR3 comprises 14 residues. Trimming removed 5 bases from V and 4 bases from J; junction bases left unmatched: 3. Germline CDR1 and CDR2: SGHTA and FQGNSA. The CDR3 is CASSPGTGNQPQHF. The CDR3 nucleotides read TGTGCCAGCAGCCCAGGGACAGGGAATCAGCCCCAGCATTTT.

The chain links TRBV15 to TRBJ2-7; 11 bases match TRBD2. Unmatched junction bases numbered 2, after V lost 1 base and J lost 0 bases. The germline gives CDR1 LNHNV, CDR2 YYDKDF (reference sequence). The length of the CDR3 is 16 residues. The CDR3 region is CATSRAGTSGSYEQYF. For the CDR3, the DNA is TGTGCCACCAGCAGAGCCGGGACTAGCGGCTCCTACGAGCAGTACTTC.

The sample holds one count of this clone. This chain joins TRBV12-1 and TRBJ1-1. TRBV12-1 is a documented pseudogene. The CDR3 extends over 15 amino acids. In DNA, the CDR3 is TGTGCCAGCAGCTTTAGAGAGGATATGAACACTGAAGCTTTCTTT. Protein product: CASSFREDMNTEAFF.

The J gene is TRBJ1-3, the V gene TRBV19; D gene uncertain. Germline V lookup: CDR1 LNHDA, CDR2 SQIVND (reference sequence). Trimming removed 3 bases from V and 1 base from J, with 19 bases in between. The CDR3 is 18 residues long. Written as DNA, the CDR3 is TGTGCCAGTAGTATCAACTCGCGGGAATCTGTATCTGGAAACACCATATATTTT. Its translation: CASSINSRESVSGNTIYF.

The chain links TRBV19 to TRBJ1-5; D is unresolved. The CDR3 has 14 amino acids. Trimming shortened V by 5 bases and J by 1 base, and 9 bases separated the two germline ends. CDR1 is LNHDA, CDR2 SQIVND, per germline (reference sequence). The CDR3 is CASSSPRSNQPQHF. Written as DNA, the CDR3 is TGTGCCAGTAGTTCACCCCGGAGCAATCAGCCCCAGCATTTT.

The J gene is TRBJ2-2, the V gene TRBV10-3, with no clear D. Trimming stripped 3 bases from V and 5 bases from J, with 1 base between. In germline, CDR1 is ENHRY, CDR2 SYGVKD. This CDR3 is built from 11 residues. The CDR3 spells CAISDTGELFF. The CDR3 DNA reads TGTGCCATCAGTGATACCGGGGAGCTGTTTTTT.